A selection of T cell receptor beta chains follows, all from one sample in a study of T cells in Graves' hyperthyroidism and ophthalmopathy. In TCRdb, the multiplex PCR reads were re-called with MiXCR into one record per CDR3 protein. Among almost 350,000 distinct CDR3 sequences listed, approximately 18% were seen once. The sequenced sample consisted of blood. These receptor sequences come from a woman aged 35 to 49 with Graves' ophthalmopathy. Both conserved end residues are part of each CDR3. A D gene is named only where the DNA matches it firmly. Clone size is not always given. Where it is, it says once, few, many or a class for expanded clones.

TRBV2,13,-,many,TRBJ1-1,CASSAKYRAEAFF,TGTGCCAGCAGTGCCAAATACAGGGCTGAAGCTTTCTTT
TRBV9,19,TRBD1,few,TRBJ2-6,CASSVAPSRTGSGANVLTF,TGTGCCAGCAGCGTAGCACCATCGAGGACAGGGTCCGGGGCCAACGTCCTGACTTTC
TRBV12-3/TRBV12-4,14,-,-,TRBJ1-5,CASSFGRAHQPQHF,TGTGCCAGCAGTTTCGGCAGGGCACATCAGCCCCAGCATTTT
TRBV9,14,-,many,TRBJ1-1,CASSVGGRGTEAFF,TGTGCCAGCAGCGTCGGGGGAAGGGGCACTGAAGCTTTCTTT
TRBV6-5,15,TRBD1,-,TRBJ2-7,CASSLIGDREYEQYF,TGTGCCAGCAGTCTAATCGGGGACAGGGAGTACGAGCAGTACTTC
TRBV10-3,15,-,many,TRBJ2-6,CAARPGYSGANVLTF,TGTGCCGCCCGACCGGGCTACTCTGGGGCCAACGTCCTGACTTTC
TRBV7-2,15,TRBD1,many,TRBJ2-7,CASSRDRDSRYEQYF,TGTGCCAGCAGCAGAGACCGGGACAGTCGCTACGAGCAGTACTTC
TRBV6-1,14,-,many,TRBJ2-7,CASSRGEDSYEQYF,TGTGCCAGCAGTAGAGGGGAAGATTCCTACGAGCAGTACTTC
TRBV7-3,13,-,many,TRBJ1-2,CASSARGNYGYTF,TGTGCCAGCAGCGCGAGGGGGAACTATGGCTACACCTTC
TRBV10-1,14,TRBD2,many,TRBJ2-2,CASSSGRNTGELFF,TGCGCCAGCAGTAGCGGGAGGAACACCGGGGAGCTGTTTTTT
TRBV27,15,-,-,TRBJ2-2,CASKGGGGNTGELFF,TGTGCCAGCAAGGGGGGGGGCGGTAACACCGGGGAGCTGTTTTTT
TRBV7-2,14,-,many,TRBJ2-7,CASSLALWVNEQYF,TGTGCCAGCAGCTTAGCGCTGTGGGTTAACGAGCAGTACTTC
TRBV28,16,TRBD1,many,TRBJ2-6,CASSSQGPSGANVLTF,TGTGCCAGCAGTTCACAGGGGCCCTCTGGGGCCAACGTCCTGACTTTC
TRBV7-2,15,-,-,TRBJ2-5,CASSSHGRSEETQYF,TGTGCCAGCAGCTCTCACGGGCGGTCCGAAGAGACCCAGTACTTC
TRBV5-1,13,-,many,TRBJ2-7,CASSSPGLYEQYF,TGCGCCAGCAGCTCACCGGGCCTCTACGAGCAGTACTTC
TRBV5-1,15,-,few,TRBJ2-7,CASSLNQGGSYEQYF,TGCGCCAGCAGCTTGAATCAGGGTGGCTCCTACGAGCAGTACTTC
TRBV12-3/TRBV12-4,14,-,many,TRBJ1-6,CASSPGTSNSPLHF,TGTGCCAGCAGTCCCGGGACAAGCAACTCACCCCTCCACTTT
TRBV6-2/TRBV6-3,14,TRBD1,many,TRBJ1-1,CASRDRDTNTEAFF,TGTGCCAGCAGGGACAGGGACACGAACACTGAAGCTTTCTTT
TRBV20-1,12,TRBD2,many,TRBJ2-7,CSAWTSSIEQYF,TGCAGTGCTTGGACTAGCTCAATCGAGCAGTACTTC
TRBV7-9,12,-,many,TRBJ1-5,CASSFSDQPQHF,TGTGCCAGCAGCTTCTCCGACCAGCCCCAGCATTTT
TRBV4-2,18,TRBD2,many,TRBJ2-7,CASSQVGLAGGSPYEQYF,TGTGCCAGCAGCCAAGTAGGACTAGCGGGAGGGAGCCCCTACGAGCAGTACTTC
TRBV11-1,15,TRBD1,many,TRBJ1-1,CASSLGTGANTEAFF,TGTGCCAGCAGCTTAGGAACAGGGGCGAACACTGAAGCTTTCTTT
TRBV28,13,-,many,TRBJ2-7,CASRSVGTYEQYF,TGTGCCAGCAGATCCGTCGGGACCTACGAGCAGTACTTC
TRBV6-2/TRBV6-3,13,-,many,TRBJ2-7,CASSWSSYAEQYF,TGTGCCAGCAGTTGGAGCTCCTATGCCGAGCAGTACTTC
TRBV2,16,TRBD2,-,TRBJ2-5,CASSPGTSGREETQYF,TGTGCCAGCAGTCCCGGGACTAGCGGGAGGGAAGAGACCCAGTACTTC
TRBV6-2/TRBV6-3,15,TRBD2,many,TRBJ2-7,CASSSLAGGSYEQYF,TGTGCCAGCAGTTCATTAGCGGGAGGCTCCTACGAGCAGTACTTC
TRBV28,17,TRBD2,many,TRBJ2-7,CASSRPLLASGRYEQYF,TGTGCCAGCAGCCGCCCGTTACTAGCGTCGGGGAGGTACGAGCAGTACTTC
TRBV5-1,16,TRBD2,many,TRBJ2-5,CASSLGGLAGEETQYF,TGCGCCAGCAGCTTGGGGGGACTAGCGGGAGAAGAGACCCAGTACTTC
TRBV6-1,16,-,-,TRBJ1-3,CASSEDRAFSGNTIYF,TGTGCCAGCAGTGAAGACAGGGCGTTCTCTGGAAACACCATATATTTT
TRBV6-1,14,-,many,TRBJ2-2,CASSRRTGPGELFF,TGTGCCAGCAGCCGACGAACAGGGCCCGGGGAGCTGTTTTTT
TRBV27,13,-,many,TRBJ1-5,CASSLRGFGPQHF,TGTGCCAGCAGTTTAAGGGGATTTGGGCCCCAGCATTTT
TRBV10-2,17,-,-,TRBJ2-7,CASSESSGLDPPYEQYF,TGCGCCAGCAGTGAGTCCTCCGGACTGGACCCTCCCTACGAGCAGTACTTC
TRBV11-1,17,TRBD2,-,TRBJ2-2,CASSWGLAGHNTGELFF,TGTGCCAGCAGCTGGGGACTAGCGGGGCACAACACCGGGGAGCTGTTTTTT
TRBV7-8,18,-,many,TRBJ1-5,CASRQEAVKGPLNQPQHF,TGTGCCAGCAGACAAGAAGCAGTCAAGGGACCCCTTAATCAGCCCCAGCATTTT
TRBV30,14,-,many,TRBJ2-7,CAWSPPPPGTPQYF,TGTGCCTGGAGTCCCCCTCCGCCGGGAACGCCGCAGTACTTC
TRBV6-2/TRBV6-3,13,-,few,TRBJ1-2,CASSYYVTYGYTF,TGTGCCAGCAGTTACTACGTAACTTATGGCTACACCTTC
TRBV29-1,12,TRBD1,many,TRBJ2-7,CSAGQDLYEQYF,TGCAGCGCGGGACAGGACCTCTACGAGCAGTACTTC
TRBV12-3/TRBV12-4,16,TRBD2,-,TRBJ2-5,CASSSQGSGRSETQYF,TGTGCCAGCAGTTCCCAGGGGAGCGGGAGGTCAGAGACCCAGTACTTC
TRBV7-3,14,-,many,TRBJ1-2,CASSLTAGDYGYTF,TGTGCCAGCAGCTTAACGGCAGGGGACTATGGCTACACCTTC
TRBV20-1,14,-,many,TRBJ1-1,CSAPQEDPYTEAFF,TGCAGTGCTCCTCAAGAAGACCCGTACACTGAAGCTTTCTTT
TRBV30,13,-,many,TRBJ1-5,CAWSKDIDQPQHF,TGTGCCTGGAGTAAGGACATTGATCAGCCCCAGCATTTT
TRBV15,13,TRBD2,many,TRBJ2-4,CATRRGDQNIQYF,TGTGCCACCCGTCGGGGGGACCAAAACATTCAGTACTTC
TRBV18,16,-,-,TRBJ2-7,CASSPAFGADSYEQYF,TGTGCCAGCTCACCGGCCTTCGGCGCCGATTCCTACGAGCAGTACTTC
TRBV28,16,-,-,TRBJ1-5,CASSQVGVRGNQPQHF,TGTGCCAGCAGCCAAGTGGGGGTGCGGGGCAATCAGCCCCAGCATTTT
TRBV7-6,15,-,many,TRBJ2-7,CASSLAEGQEWEQYF,TGTGCCAGCAGCTTAGCGGAGGGTCAGGAATGGGAGCAGTACTTC
TRBV28,15,TRBD2,few,TRBJ2-5,CASRDSGREKETQYF,TGTGCCAGCAGGGACAGCGGGAGGGAAAAAGAGACCCAGTACTTC
TRBV12-3/TRBV12-4,16,TRBD1,-,TRBJ1-6,CASSPDRGGSNSPLHF,TGTGCCAGCAGCCCCGACAGGGGAGGTAGTAATTCACCCCTCCACTTT
TRBV4-1,14,TRBD1,-,TRBJ2-7,CASSQSRDRYEQYF,TGCGCCAGCAGCCAGTCCCGGGACAGATACGAGCAGTACTTC
TRBV7-9,15,-,many,TRBJ2-2,CASSPHVSAPGELFF,TGTGCCAGCAGCCCCCACGTTTCTGCTCCCGGGGAGCTGTTTTTT
TRBV7-9,13,-,many,TRBJ1-2,CASSLVPDYGYTF,TGTGCCAGCAGCTTGGTACCGGACTATGGCTACACCTTC
TRBV18,16,TRBD1,many,TRBJ1-1,CASSPIMTGMNTEAFF,TGTGCCAGCTCACCCATAATGACAGGGATGAACACTGAAGCTTTCTTT
TRBV6-2/TRBV6-3,14,-,many,TRBJ1-5,CASSFGRGNQPQHF,TGTGCCAGCAGTTTTGGGCGGGGGAATCAGCCCCAGCATTTT
TRBV6-1,15,-,-,TRBJ1-1,CASSSSDRTAAEAFF,TGTGCCAGCAGCTCATCTGACCGGACAGCAGCTGAAGCTTTCTTT
TRBV19,17,-,many,TRBJ1-1,CASSPPGQGTLNTEAFF,TGTGCCAGTAGTCCTCCGGGGCAGGGCACTCTGAACACTGAAGCTTTCTTT